The subject of this entry is one TCR beta chain. Enrolled through a virtual design, the participants were between roughly 18 and 90 years of age and came from around 25 US areas. Participants' reported clinical history set cohort assignment. V was trimmed by 0 bases and J by 4 bases, leaving 22 bases between them. The CDR3 runs to 19 residues. Looked up from germline, CDR1 is MNHEY and CDR2 is SVGEGT. In the original processing: Amplification with reference gene primers provided the estimates of nucleated cell counts. The protocol was immunoSEQ multiplex PCR, while the TCRdb copy is restricted to in-frame clones and leaves out a portion. V, J and clone size are taken as reported in that table, and D and trimming were inferred from the DNA itself. The data contain about 320,000 clones, roughly 90% of them seen just once; the ten biggest clones take up approximately 5%. The data belong to a study of blood T cell repertoires in COVID-19. In the study overall: The cDNA or gDNA used as material had been derived from T cells, B-cell-depleted T cells, or PBMCs.

Sequenced input: PBMCs or T cells enriched from blood (not recorded which). The TCR sequence derives from a man in his 60s who had recovered from COVID-19. The chain recombines TRBV6-2 or TRBV6-3 with TRBJ1-3; no reliable D call. CDR3 DNA sequence: TGTGCCAGCAGTTACTCGTGGGGAGGCGACCGCCGGCCGGGAAACACCATATATTTT. The encoded protein is CASSYSWGGDRRPGNTIYF.